A single T cell receptor (beta chain) is shown here with its context. This record comes from a study of blood T cells in healthy people across ages. Sample-barcoded 5' priming and a J-beta primer mix drove a second PCR of 7 to 11 cycles. TCRdb called the 5' RACE reads again in MiXCR, with one record for every CDR3 protein. The sample shows around 500,000 distinct CDR3 sequences, under 55% of them seen only once. The CDR3 has 15 residues. The germline CDR1 and CDR2 sequences are SGHTA and FQGNSA. The V end was cut by 2 bases, the J end by 7 bases, with 12 bases between. The sequencing input was blood. V gene TRBV7-2 combines with J gene TRBJ1-6, with D tentatively TRBD1 (5 bases). This clonotype was sampled from a man aged 80 or over in good health. The CDR3 protein is CASSLNQGMNSPLHF. The CDR3 bases are TGTGCCAGCAGCTTAAATCAGGGCATGAATTCACCCCTCCACTTT.